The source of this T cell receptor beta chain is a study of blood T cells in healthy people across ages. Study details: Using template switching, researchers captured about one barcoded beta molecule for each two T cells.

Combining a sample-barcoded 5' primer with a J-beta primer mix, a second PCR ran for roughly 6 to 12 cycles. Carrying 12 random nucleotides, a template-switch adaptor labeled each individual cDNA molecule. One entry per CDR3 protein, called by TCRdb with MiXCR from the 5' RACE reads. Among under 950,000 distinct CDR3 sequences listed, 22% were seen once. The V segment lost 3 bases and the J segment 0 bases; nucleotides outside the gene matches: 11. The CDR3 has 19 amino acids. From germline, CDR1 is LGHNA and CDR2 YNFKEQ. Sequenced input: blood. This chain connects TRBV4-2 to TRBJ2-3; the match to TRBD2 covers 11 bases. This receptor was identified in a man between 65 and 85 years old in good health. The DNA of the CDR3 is TGTGCCAGCAGCCATGATCCCCCTAGCGGGGGGCATAGCACAGATACGCAGTATTTT. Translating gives CASSHDPPSGGHSTDTQYF.